The clone carrying this TCR beta chain is medium-sized by share. The V end was cut by 2 bases, the J end by 3 bases, with 13 bases between. The CDR3 is 15 amino acids. Germline V gives CDR1 SGHAT, CDR2 FQDESV (reference sequence). This record belongs to a study of early T cells in non-severe SARS-CoV-2 infection. One entry per CDR3 protein, called by TCRdb with MiXCR from the 5' RACE reads. The table has 25,000 to 35,000 distinct CDR3 sequences, about 2.9% seen once; the top ten hold roughly 0.7%. The rearrangement uses TRBV11-1 and TRBJ1-2; no clear D. The origin of this receptor is an adult who was a healthcare worker with PCR-confirmed SARS-CoV-2 infection or an uninfected control (not recorded which). The sequencing sample was made of whole blood. Here the CDR3 DNA reads TGTGCCAGCAGCTTAAAGGACGGATTTTACTATGGCTACACCTTC. Translated, it gives CASSLKDGFYYGYTF. Filled out from reference TRBV11-1 and TRBJ1-2, the complete variable domain reads EAEVAQSPRYKITEKSQAVAFWCDPISGHATLYWYRQILGQGPELLVQFQDESVVDDSQLPKDRFSAERLKGVDSTLKIQPAELGDSAMYLCASSLKDGFYYGYTFGSGTRLTVV.